These T cell receptor beta chains were read from a single sample in a study of OX40 agonist ivuxolimab in advanced cancers. This table comes from immunoSEQ multiplex PCR, and its TCRdb copy is limited to in-frame clones, with some not included. The sample yields tens of thousands of clones, roughly 85% seen once. The sequencing used CD4+ or CD8+ T cells sorted from blood, collected in a trial of the OX40 agonist ivuxolimab. Receptors were obtained from an adult with an advanced solid tumor such as melanoma, head and neck, liver or kidney cancer. Both conserved end residues are part of each CDR3. A D gene is named only where the DNA matches it firmly. Some rows have no size entry. The others give once, few or many, or a class for an expanded clone.

clone size: -
D gene: TRBD1
J gene: TRBJ1-2
V gene: TRBV5-4
CDR3 DNA: TGTGCCAGCAGCTTTATCGGGACAGGGGAAGGTGGCTACACCTTC
CDR3 protein: CASSFIGTGEGGYTF

clone size: medium-sized
D gene: TRBD1
J gene: TRBJ2-7
V gene: TRBV11-1
CDR3 DNA: TGTGCCAGCAGCCCCCCGACAGGGTCCTACGAGCAGTACTTC
CDR3 protein: CASSPPTGSYEQYF

clone size: few
D gene: TRBD2
J gene: TRBJ2-3
V gene: TRBV6-1
CDR3 DNA: TGTGCCAGCAGTGACCTAGCGGGAGGTCCGACAGATACGCAGTATTTT
CDR3 protein: CASSDLAGGPTDTQYF

clone size: -
D gene: TRBD1
J gene: TRBJ1-4
V gene: TRBV7-9
CDR3 DNA: TGTGCCAGCAGCTCGGTGACAGGGGTGAATGAAAAACTGTTTTTT
CDR3 protein: CASSSVTGVNEKLFF

clone size: -
D gene: -
J gene: TRBJ2-2
V gene: TRBV5-1
CDR3 DNA: TGCGCCAGCAGCTTGCAGACCGGGGAGCTGTTTTTT
CDR3 protein: CASSLQTGELFF

clone size: few
D gene: -
J gene: TRBJ2-7
V gene: TRBV7-2
CDR3 DNA: TGTGCCAGCAGTTACCGGGCAGGGAACGAGCAGTACTTC
CDR3 protein: CASSYRAGNEQYF

clone size: -
D gene: TRBD2
J gene: TRBJ2-3
V gene: TRBV6-4
CDR3 DNA: TGTGCCAGCAGTGACGGACTAGCAGCAGATACGCAGTATTTT
CDR3 protein: CASSDGLAADTQYF

clone size: -
D gene: TRBD1
J gene: TRBJ1-5
V gene: TRBV28
CDR3 DNA: TGTGCCAGCCGCTCGAACAGGGGGCTCGGCAATCAGCCCCAGCATTTT
CDR3 protein: CASRSNRGLGNQPQHF

clone size: few
D gene: -
J gene: TRBJ1-2
V gene: TRBV28
CDR3 DNA: TGTGCCACCATTGATACAGGCCATGGCTACACCTTC
CDR3 protein: CATIDTGHGYTF

clone size: -
D gene: -
J gene: TRBJ2-3
V gene: TRBV7-9
CDR3 DNA: TGTGCCAGCGGATTGGGGACGACAGATACGCAGTATTTT
CDR3 protein: CASGLGTTDTQYF

clone size: -
D gene: -
J gene: TRBJ2-5
V gene: TRBV6-1
CDR3 DNA: TGTGCCAGCAGTGAAATCGCGAGGGTGGGAGAGACCCAGTACTTC
CDR3 protein: CASSEIARVGETQYF

clone size: few
D gene: -
J gene: TRBJ1-4
V gene: TRBV15
CDR3 DNA: TGTGCCACCAGCAGAGAGGACGGGGCTAATGAAAAACTGTTTTTT
CDR3 protein: CATSREDGANEKLFF

clone size: -
D gene: -
J gene: TRBJ1-2
V gene: TRBV21-1
CDR3 DNA: TGTGCCAGCAGCTTAGAATTCGGGTTTTTAGGTGGCTACACCTTC
CDR3 protein: CASSLEFGFLGGYTF

clone size: -
D gene: -
J gene: TRBJ1-6
V gene: TRBV6-1
CDR3 DNA: TGTGCCAGCAGTGAAGCTCCCCGACCCCTCCACTTT
CDR3 protein: CASSEAPRPLHF

clone size: -
D gene: -
J gene: TRBJ1-4
V gene: TRBV2
CDR3 DNA: TGTGCCAGCAGAGGCAGAGAGAGCCTTAGGGATGAAAAACTGTTTTTT
CDR3 protein: CASRGRESLRDEKLFF

clone size: -
D gene: -
J gene: TRBJ2-7
V gene: TRBV2
CDR3 DNA: TGTGCCAGCAGTGAAGGGTTTGGCGGGACCTACGAGCAGTACTTC
CDR3 protein: CASSEGFGGTYEQYF

clone size: -
D gene: -
J gene: TRBJ1-5
V gene: TRBV6-5
CDR3 DNA: TGTGCCAGCAGTGCCAGCGAAACGATTCAGCCCCAGCATTTT
CDR3 protein: CASSASETIQPQHF

clone size: once
D gene: -
J gene: TRBJ1-3
V gene: TRBV4-2
CDR3 DNA: TGTGCCAGCAGCCATCCAATTACAGGGGGAAACACCATATATTTT
CDR3 protein: CASSHPITGGNTIYF

clone size: -
D gene: -
J gene: TRBJ1-3
V gene: TRBV19
CDR3 DNA: TGTGCCAGTAACCAAGGACTATTTGGAAACACCATATATTTT
CDR3 protein: CASNQGLFGNTIYF

clone size: -
D gene: -
J gene: TRBJ2-1
V gene: TRBV15
CDR3 DNA: TGTGCCACCAGCAGAGATCCCCAGGCCTACAATGAGCAGTTCTTC
CDR3 protein: CATSRDPQAYNEQFF

clone size: once
D gene: -
J gene: TRBJ1-2
V gene: TRBV7-9
CDR3 DNA: TGTGCCAGCAGCTTAGGTCATATGAGCTACACCTTC
CDR3 protein: CASSLGHMSYTF

clone size: -
D gene: -
J gene: TRBJ2-6
V gene: TRBV19
CDR3 DNA: TGTGCCAGTAGGGAGACAGGTCGCTCTGGGGCCAACGTCCTGACTTTC
CDR3 protein: CASRETGRSGANVLTF

clone size: -
D gene: -
J gene: TRBJ2-7
V gene: TRBV5-5
CDR3 DNA: TGTGCCAGCAGCCAACACCGACTTGAGTTCGACGAGCAGTACTTC
CDR3 protein: CASSQHRLEFDEQYF

clone size: few
D gene: TRBD1
J gene: TRBJ1-4
V gene: TRBV11-2
CDR3 DNA: TGTGCCAGCAGCTCAGGACAGGGAGGACGGATTGAAAAACTGTTTTTT
CDR3 protein: CASSSGQGGRIEKLFF

clone size: -
D gene: -
J gene: TRBJ1-2
V gene: TRBV11-2
CDR3 DNA: TGTGCCAGCAGCTTAGATGGAGGGATTATGTATGGCTACACCTTC
CDR3 protein: CASSLDGGIMYGYTF

clone size: -
D gene: -
J gene: TRBJ2-7
V gene: TRBV21-1
CDR3 DNA: TGTGCCAGCAACTTGAGGACTAGCGGGAGTTACGAGCAGTACTTC
CDR3 protein: CASNLRTSGSYEQYF

clone size: -
D gene: -
J gene: TRBJ1-4
V gene: TRBV12-2
CDR3 DNA: TGTGCAAGTCGCTTAGGTAGTCCCATCGACAGGCTCGGTGAAAAACTGTTTTTT
CDR3 protein: CASRLGSPIDRLGEKLFF

clone size: -
D gene: TRBD2
J gene: TRBJ2-1
V gene: TRBV11-2
CDR3 DNA: TGTGCCAGCAGCCAAGGGGGACTAGCGGGAGCGACACACAATGAGCAGTTCTTC
CDR3 protein: CASSQGGLAGATHNEQFF

clone size: -
D gene: -
J gene: TRBJ1-6
V gene: TRBV5-1
CDR3 DNA: TGCGCCAGCACCCTCCCGGCAGGGGACTCACCCCTCCACTTT
CDR3 protein: CASTLPAGDSPLHF

clone size: -
D gene: -
J gene: TRBJ2-7
V gene: TRBV6-5
CDR3 DNA: TGTGCCAGCAGTACGGGTCGGGGAGTTAGCGAGCAGTACTTC
CDR3 protein: CASSTGRGVSEQYF

clone size: -
D gene: TRBD2
J gene: TRBJ2-3
V gene: TRBV28
CDR3 DNA: TGTGCCAGCAGTTTGAGTGGTTGGGGGGGAGATACGCAGTATTTT
CDR3 protein: CASSLSGWGGDTQYF

clone size: -
D gene: -
J gene: TRBJ1-1
V gene: TRBV19
CDR3 DNA: TGTGCCAGTAGCCCTACAAGAAACACTGAAGCTTTCTTT
CDR3 protein: CASSPTRNTEAFF

clone size: -
D gene: TRBD2
J gene: TRBJ2-7
V gene: TRBV2
CDR3 DNA: TGTGCCAGCAGCGCCTTGGGGAAAGGCGGGAGCTACGAGCAGTACTTC
CDR3 protein: CASSALGKGGSYEQYF

clone size: once
D gene: TRBD1
J gene: TRBJ1-2
V gene: TRBV4-2
CDR3 DNA: TGTGCCAGCAGCTTAGGACAGGGTTATGGCTACACCTTC
CDR3 protein: CASSLGQGYGYTF

clone size: -
D gene: TRBD2
J gene: TRBJ2-5
V gene: TRBV29-1
CDR3 DNA: TGCAGCGCCTCTCCGAGCGGGAGTTCTTGGCAAGAGACCCAGTACTTC
CDR3 protein: CSASPSGSSWQETQYF

clone size: -
D gene: -
J gene: TRBJ1-2
V gene: TRBV7-9
CDR3 DNA: TGTGCCAGCAGCTTCCCCAGAGTGGGGAATTATGGCTACACCTTC
CDR3 protein: CASSFPRVGNYGYTF

clone size: few
D gene: TRBD2
J gene: TRBJ2-7
V gene: TRBV28
CDR3 DNA: TGTGCCAGCAGTTCAGGACTAGTCTCCTACGAGCAGTACTTC
CDR3 protein: CASSSGLVSYEQYF